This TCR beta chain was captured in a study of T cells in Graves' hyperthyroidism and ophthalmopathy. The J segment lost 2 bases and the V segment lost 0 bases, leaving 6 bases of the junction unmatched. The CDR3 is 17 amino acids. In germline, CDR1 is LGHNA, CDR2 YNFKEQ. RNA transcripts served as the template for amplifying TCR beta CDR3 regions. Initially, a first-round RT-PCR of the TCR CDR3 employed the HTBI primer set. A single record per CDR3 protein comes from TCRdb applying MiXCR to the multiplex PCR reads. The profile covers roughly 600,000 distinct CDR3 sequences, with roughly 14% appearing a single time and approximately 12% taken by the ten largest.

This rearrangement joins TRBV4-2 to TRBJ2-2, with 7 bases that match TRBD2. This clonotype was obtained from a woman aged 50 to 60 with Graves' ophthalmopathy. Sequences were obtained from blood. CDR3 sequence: CASSQDPGGSNTGELFF. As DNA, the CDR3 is TGTGCCAGCAGCCAAGATCCTGGCGGGAGTAACACCGGGGAGCTGTTTTTT.